One and the same sample provided the 8 T cell receptor beta chains below, sequenced in a study of blood T cell repertoires in COVID-19. Sequenced by immunoSEQ multiplex PCR; TCRdb stores in-frame clones only, minus some. The sample has about 180,000 clones; roughly 84% are singletons. Material for sequencing was PBMCs or T cells enriched from blood (not recorded which). The receptors shown here come from a woman between 45 and 65 years old who had recovered from COVID-19.

The V call is TRBV5-1, the J call TRBJ2-7; TRBD1 matches 7 bases. J lost 2 bases, V lost 4 bases, and 6 bases had no gene match. The CDR3 is made up of 14 amino acids. Per the germline V gene, CDR1 is SGHRS and CDR2 is YFSETQ. The CDR3 region is CASSKTGLAYEQYF. Here the CDR3 DNA reads TGCGCCAGCAGCAAGACAGGGCTCGCCTACGAGCAGTACTTC.

The V and J genes are TRBV5-4 and TRBJ2-5; maybe TRBD2 (6 bases). Germline CDR1 reads SGHNT; CDR2 reads YYREEE (reference sequence). This CDR3 is 14 amino acids long. V was pared by 4 bases and J by 7 bases, with 17 bases between. This CDR3 reads CASSPGLSGVTQYF. CDR3 in DNA: TGTGCCAGCAGCCCGGGACTGTCAGGTGTGACCCAGTACTTC.

The rearrangement joins TRBV2 to TRBJ2-7; 10 bases are shared with TRBD1. The junction had 4 bases not matched to a gene; V was cut back by 7 bases and J by 1 base. Germline V lookup: CDR1 SNHLY, CDR2 FYNNEI. This CDR3 comprises 14 residues. The CDR3 region is CASMRTGGSYEQYF. Here the CDR3 DNA reads TGTGCCAGCATGAGGACAGGGGGGTCCTACGAGCAGTACTTC. Together with reference TRBV2 and TRBJ2-7, the CDR3 gives the full variable domain: EPEVTQTPSHQVTQMGQEVILRCVPISNHLYFYWYRQILGQKVEFLVSFYNNEISEKSEIFDDQFSVERPDGSNFTLKIRSTKLEDSAMYFCASMRTGGSYEQYFGPGTRLTVT.

V gene TRBV18 combines with J gene TRBJ1-1; TRBD1 agrees at 10 bases. V shed 4 bases and J 0 bases; nucleotides not matched to a gene: 2. The CDR3 consists of 15 residues. Germline CDR1 is KGHSH and CDR2 is LQKENI. This CDR3 reads CASSLGTGVNTEAFF. As DNA, the CDR3 is TGTGCCAGCTCACTGGGGACAGGGGTGAACACTGAAGCTTTCTTT. Using reference TRBV18 and TRBJ1-1 for the parts outside the CDR3, the full variable domain is NAGVMQNPRHLVRRRGQEARLRCSPMKGHSHVYWYRQLPEEGLKFMVYLQKENIIDESGMPKERFSAEFPKEGPSILRIQQVVRGDSAAYFCASSLGTGVNTEAFFGQGTRLTVV.

This chain uses TRBV18 with TRBJ1-3; D uncertain. Per the germline V gene, CDR1 is KGHSH and CDR2 is LQKENI. CDR3 length: 15 amino acids. Deletions cut 0 bases from V and 0 bases from J, with 6 bases between. The DNA of the CDR3 is TGTGCCAGCTCACCACCGACACTCTCTGGAAACACCATATATTTT. Protein product: CASSPPTLSGNTIYF.

V is TRBV5-1 and J is TRBJ2-1; 8 positions match TRBD2. The length of the CDR3 is 16 residues. Germline V gives CDR1 SGHRS, CDR2 YFSETQ. V lost 2 bases to trimming and J lost 2 bases; unmatched junction nucleotides: 6. DNA of the CDR3: TGCGCCAGCAGCTTTGGTGCGGGAGGAGCCTACAATGAGCAGTTCTTC. It codes for CASSFGAGGAYNEQFF.

This chain links TRBV12-3 or TRBV12-4 with TRBJ1-1; D remains ambiguous. The V gene lost 6 bases and the J gene lost 4 bases, with 12 bases spanning the gap. This CDR3 contains 13 residues. The CDR3 spells CASSSTPVTEAFF. DNA for the CDR3: TGTGCCAGCAGCTCAACCCCGGTCACTGAAGCTTTCTTT.

The chain carries TRBV21-1 and TRBJ2-7; TRBD2, the table's D call, lacks a check against the DNA. TRBV21-1 is assigned pseudogene status. This CDR3 region has 17 residues. The chain's CDR3 is CASSPVSETSGTYEQYF. CDR3 DNA: TGTGCCAGCAGCCCCGTTAGCGAGACTAGCGGAACCTACGAGCAGTACTTC.